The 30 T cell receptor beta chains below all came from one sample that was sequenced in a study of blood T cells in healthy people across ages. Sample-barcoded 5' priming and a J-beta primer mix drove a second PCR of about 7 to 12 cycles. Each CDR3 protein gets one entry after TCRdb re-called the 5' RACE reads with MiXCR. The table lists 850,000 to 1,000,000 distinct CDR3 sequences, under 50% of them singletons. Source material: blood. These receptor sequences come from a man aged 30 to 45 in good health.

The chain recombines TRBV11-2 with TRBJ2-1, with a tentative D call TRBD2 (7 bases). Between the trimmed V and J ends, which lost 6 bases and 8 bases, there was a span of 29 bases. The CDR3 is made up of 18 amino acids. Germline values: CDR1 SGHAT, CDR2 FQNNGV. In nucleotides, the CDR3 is TGTGCCAGCAGTTTTTATCAAACGGGGGGCTTTTCGTCCTATGAGCAGTTCTTC. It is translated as CASSFYQTGGFSSYEQFF.

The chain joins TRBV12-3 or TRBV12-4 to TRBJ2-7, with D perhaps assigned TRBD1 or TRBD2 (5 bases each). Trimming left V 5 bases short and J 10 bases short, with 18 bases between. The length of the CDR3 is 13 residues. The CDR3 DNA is TGTGCCAGCAGTCCTGGGACCACGGAGGCCCAGTACTTC. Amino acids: CASSPGTTEAQYF.

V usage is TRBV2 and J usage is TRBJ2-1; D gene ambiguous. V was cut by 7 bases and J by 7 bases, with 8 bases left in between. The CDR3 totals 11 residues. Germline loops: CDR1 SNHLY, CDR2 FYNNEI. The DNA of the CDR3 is TGTGCCAGCACACGAGCAAATGAGCAGTTCTTC. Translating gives CASTRANEQFF.

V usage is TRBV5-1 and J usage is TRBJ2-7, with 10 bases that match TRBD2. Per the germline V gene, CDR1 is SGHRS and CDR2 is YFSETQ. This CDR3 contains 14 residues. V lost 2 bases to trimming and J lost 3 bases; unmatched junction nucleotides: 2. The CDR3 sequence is CASSLLAGIYEQYF. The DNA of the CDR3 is TGCGCCAGCAGCTTACTAGCGGGGATCTACGAGCAGTACTTC.

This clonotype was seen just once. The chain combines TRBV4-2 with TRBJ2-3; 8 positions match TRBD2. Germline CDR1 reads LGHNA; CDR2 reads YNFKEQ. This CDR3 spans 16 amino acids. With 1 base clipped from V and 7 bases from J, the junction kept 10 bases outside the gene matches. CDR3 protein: CASSQVTGGPGNTQYF. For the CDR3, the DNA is TGTGCCAGCAGCCAAGTTACGGGGGGGCCTGGGAATACGCAGTATTTT.

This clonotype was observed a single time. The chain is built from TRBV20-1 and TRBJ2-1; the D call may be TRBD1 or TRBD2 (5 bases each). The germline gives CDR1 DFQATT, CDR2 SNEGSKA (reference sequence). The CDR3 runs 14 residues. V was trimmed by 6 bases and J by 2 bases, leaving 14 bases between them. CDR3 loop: CSAPGRLPYNEQFF. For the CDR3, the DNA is TGCAGTGCCCCGGGACGGCTACCCTACAATGAGCAGTTCTTC.

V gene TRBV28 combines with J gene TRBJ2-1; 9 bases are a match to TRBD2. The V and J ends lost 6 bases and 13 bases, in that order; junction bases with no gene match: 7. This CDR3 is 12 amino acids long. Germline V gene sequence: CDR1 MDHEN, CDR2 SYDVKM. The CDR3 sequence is CASSLSGGPQFF. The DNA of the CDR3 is TGTGCCAGCAGCCTCAGCGGGGGGCCACAGTTCTTC.

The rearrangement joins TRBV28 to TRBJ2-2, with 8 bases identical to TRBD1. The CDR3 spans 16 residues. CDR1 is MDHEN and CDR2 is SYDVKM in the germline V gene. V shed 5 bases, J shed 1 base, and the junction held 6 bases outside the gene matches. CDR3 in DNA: TGTGCCAGCAGTCAGCACGGGACAGGGAACACCGGGGAGCTGTTTTTT. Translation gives CASSQHGTGNTGELFF.

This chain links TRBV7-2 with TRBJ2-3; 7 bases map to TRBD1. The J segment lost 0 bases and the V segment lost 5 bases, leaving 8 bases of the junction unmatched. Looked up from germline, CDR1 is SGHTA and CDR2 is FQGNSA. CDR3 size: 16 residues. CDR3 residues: CASSPQGTDSTDTQYF. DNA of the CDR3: TGTGCCAGCAGCCCCCAAGGGACAGATAGCACAGATACGCAGTATTTT.

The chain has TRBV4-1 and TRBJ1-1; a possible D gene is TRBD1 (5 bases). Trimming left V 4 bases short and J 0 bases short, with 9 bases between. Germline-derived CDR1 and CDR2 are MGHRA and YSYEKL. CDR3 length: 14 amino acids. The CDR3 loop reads CASSPGILNTEAFF. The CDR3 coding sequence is TGCGCCAGCAGCCCAGGGATCCTGAACACTGAAGCTTTCTTT.

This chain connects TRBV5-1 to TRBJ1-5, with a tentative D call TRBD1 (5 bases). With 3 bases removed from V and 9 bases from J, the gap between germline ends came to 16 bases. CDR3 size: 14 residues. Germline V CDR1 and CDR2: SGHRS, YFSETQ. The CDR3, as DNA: TGCGCCAGCAGCTGGGACGGGCTCGATAGGCCCCAGCATTTT. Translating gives CASSWDGLDRPQHF. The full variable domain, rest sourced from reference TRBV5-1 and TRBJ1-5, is KAGVTQTPRYLIKTRGQQVTLSCSPISGHRSVSWYQQTPGQGLQFLFEYFSETQRNKGNFPGRFSGRQFSNSRSEMNVSTLELGDSALYLCASSWDGLDRPQHFGDGTRLSIL.

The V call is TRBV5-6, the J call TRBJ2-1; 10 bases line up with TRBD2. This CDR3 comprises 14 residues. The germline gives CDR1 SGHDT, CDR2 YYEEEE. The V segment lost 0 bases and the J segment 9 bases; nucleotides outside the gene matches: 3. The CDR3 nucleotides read TGTGCCAGCAGCTTGGCCGGACTAGCGGTTGAGCAGTTCTTC. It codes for CASSLAGLAVEQFF. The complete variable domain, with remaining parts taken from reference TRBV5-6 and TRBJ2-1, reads DAGVTQSPTHLIKTRGQQVTLRCSPKSGHDTVSWYQQALGQGPQFIFQYYEEEERQRGNFPDRFSGHQFPNYSSELNVNALLLGDSALYLCASSLAGLAVEQFFGPGTRLTVL.

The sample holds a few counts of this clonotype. The chain's CDR3 is CASPPGGWESSTSHGNEQFF. CDR3 sequence (DNA): TGTGCCAGCCCGCCGGGGGGATGGGAGTCTAGCACCTCTCATGGGAATGAGCAGTTCTTC. J is TRBJ2-1 and V is TRBV28; 7 nucleotides align to TRBD2. V lost 8 bases and J lost 7; bases outside the gene matches: 29. In germline, CDR1 is MDHEN, CDR2 SYDVKM. CDR3 length: 20 residues.

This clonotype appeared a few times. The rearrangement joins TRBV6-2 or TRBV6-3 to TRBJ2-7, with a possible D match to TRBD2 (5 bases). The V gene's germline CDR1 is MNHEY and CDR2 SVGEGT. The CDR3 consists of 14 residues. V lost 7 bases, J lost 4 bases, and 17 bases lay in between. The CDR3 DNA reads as TGTGCCAGCATCGCACTAGTGGGCCCTTACGAGCAGTACTTC. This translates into CASIALVGPYEQYF.

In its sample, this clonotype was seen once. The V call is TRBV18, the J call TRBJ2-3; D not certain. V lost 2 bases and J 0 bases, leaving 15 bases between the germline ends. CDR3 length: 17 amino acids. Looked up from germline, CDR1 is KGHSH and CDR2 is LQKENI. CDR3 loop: CASSPLIFGSSTDTQYF. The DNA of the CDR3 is TGTGCCAGCTCACCATTAATCTTTGGCTCGAGCACAGATACGCAGTATTTT.

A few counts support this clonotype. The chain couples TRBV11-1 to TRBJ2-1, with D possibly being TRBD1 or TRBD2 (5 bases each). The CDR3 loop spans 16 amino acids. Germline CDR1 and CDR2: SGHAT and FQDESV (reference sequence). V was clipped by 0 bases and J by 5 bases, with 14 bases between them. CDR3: CASSLAGTPENNEQFF. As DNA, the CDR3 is TGTGCCAGCAGCTTAGCAGGGACCCCTGAGAACAATGAGCAGTTCTTC.

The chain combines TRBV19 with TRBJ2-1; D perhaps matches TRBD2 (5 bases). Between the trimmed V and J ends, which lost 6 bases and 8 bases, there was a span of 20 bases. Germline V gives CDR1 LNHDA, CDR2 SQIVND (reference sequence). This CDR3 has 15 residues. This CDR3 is CASRGGRADWDEQFF. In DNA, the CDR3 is TGTGCCAGTAGAGGAGGCCGAGCGGACTGGGATGAGCAGTTCTTC. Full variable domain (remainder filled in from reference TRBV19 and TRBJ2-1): DGGITQSPKYLFRKEGQNVTLSCEQNLNHDAMYWYRQDPGQGLRLIYYSQIVNDFQKGDIAEGYSVSREKKESFPLTVTSAQKNPTAFYLCASRGGRADWDEQFFGPGTRLTVL.

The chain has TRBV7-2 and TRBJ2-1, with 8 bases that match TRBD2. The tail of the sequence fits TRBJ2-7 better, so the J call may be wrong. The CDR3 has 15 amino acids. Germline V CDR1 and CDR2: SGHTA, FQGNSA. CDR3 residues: CATGLALQSYNEQYF. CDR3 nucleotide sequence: TGTGCCACCGGACTAGCCTTACAGTCCTACAATGAGCAGTACTTC.

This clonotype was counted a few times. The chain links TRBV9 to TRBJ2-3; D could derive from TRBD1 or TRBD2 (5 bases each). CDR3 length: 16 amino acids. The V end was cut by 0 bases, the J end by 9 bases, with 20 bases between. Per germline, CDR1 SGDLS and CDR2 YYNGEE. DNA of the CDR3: TGTGCCAGCAGCGTAGATTCAGGGCCCCCAAGGGACACGCAGTATTTT. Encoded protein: CASSVDSGPPRDTQYF. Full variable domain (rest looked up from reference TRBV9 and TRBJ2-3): DSGVTQTPKHLITATGQRVTLRCSPRSGDLSVYWYQQSLDQGLQFLIQYYNGEERAKGNILERFSAQQFPDLHSELNLSSLELGDSALYFCASSVDSGPPRDTQYFGPGTRLTVL.

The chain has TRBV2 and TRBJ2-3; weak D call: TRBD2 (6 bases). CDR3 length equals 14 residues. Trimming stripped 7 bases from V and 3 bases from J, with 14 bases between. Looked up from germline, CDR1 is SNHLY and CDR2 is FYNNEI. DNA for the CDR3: TGTGCCAGCATACTGATGGGGAGGACAGATACGCAGTATTTT. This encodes CASILMGRTDTQYF.

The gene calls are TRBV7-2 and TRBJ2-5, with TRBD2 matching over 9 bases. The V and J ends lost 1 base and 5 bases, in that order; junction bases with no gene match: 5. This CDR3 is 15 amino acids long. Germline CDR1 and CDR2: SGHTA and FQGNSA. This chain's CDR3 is CASSLVLAGFETQYF. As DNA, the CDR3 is TGTGCCAGCAGCTTAGTTCTAGCGGGGTTTGAGACCCAGTACTTC.

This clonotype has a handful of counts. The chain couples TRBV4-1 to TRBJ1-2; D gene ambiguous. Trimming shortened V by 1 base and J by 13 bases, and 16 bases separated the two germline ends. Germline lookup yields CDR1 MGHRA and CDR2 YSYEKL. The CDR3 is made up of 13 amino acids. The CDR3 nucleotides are TGCGCCAGCAGCCAAGCGGAGGGAGATCTTTGCACCTTC. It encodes CASSQAEGDLCTF.

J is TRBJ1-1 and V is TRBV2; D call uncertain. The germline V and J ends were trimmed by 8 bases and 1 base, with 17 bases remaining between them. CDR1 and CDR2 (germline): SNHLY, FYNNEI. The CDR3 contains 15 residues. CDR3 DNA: TGTGCCAGCCGGCTCGAAAACTTATCGAACACTGAAGCTTTCTTT. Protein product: CASRLENLSNTEAFF.

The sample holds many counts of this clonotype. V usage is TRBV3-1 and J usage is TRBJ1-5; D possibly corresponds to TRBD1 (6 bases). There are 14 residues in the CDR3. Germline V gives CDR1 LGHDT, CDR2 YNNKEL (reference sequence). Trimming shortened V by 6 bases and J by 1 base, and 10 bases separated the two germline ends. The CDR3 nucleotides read TGTGCCAGCAGACAGACAGGAAGCAATCAGCCCCAGCATTTT. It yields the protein CASRQTGSNQPQHF.

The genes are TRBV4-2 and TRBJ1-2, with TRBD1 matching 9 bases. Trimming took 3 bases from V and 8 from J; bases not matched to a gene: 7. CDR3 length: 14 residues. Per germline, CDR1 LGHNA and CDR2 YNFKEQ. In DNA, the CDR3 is TGTGCCAGCAGCCACCCGGACAGGGGCGAAGGCTACACCTTC. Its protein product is CASSHPDRGEGYTF.

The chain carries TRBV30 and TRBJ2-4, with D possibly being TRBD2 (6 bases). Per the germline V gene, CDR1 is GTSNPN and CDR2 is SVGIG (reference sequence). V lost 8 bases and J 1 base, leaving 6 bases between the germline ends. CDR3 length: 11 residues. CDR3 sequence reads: CAGGAKNIQYF. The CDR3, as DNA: TGTGCCGGGGGGGCCAAAAACATTCAGTACTTC.

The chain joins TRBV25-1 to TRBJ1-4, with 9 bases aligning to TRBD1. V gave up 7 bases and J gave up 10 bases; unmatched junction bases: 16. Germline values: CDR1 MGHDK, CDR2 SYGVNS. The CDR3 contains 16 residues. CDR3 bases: TGTGCCAGCATGGGCACCGTGAGGACAGGGGCCGGAAAACTGTTTTTT. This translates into CASMGTVRTGAGKLFF.

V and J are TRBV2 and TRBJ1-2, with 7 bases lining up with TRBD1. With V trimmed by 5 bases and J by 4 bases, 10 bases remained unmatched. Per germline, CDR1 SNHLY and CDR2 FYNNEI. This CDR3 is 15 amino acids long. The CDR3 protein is CASSPGTVGSYGYTF. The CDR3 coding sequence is TGTGCCAGCAGTCCAGGGACAGTGGGATCCTATGGCTACACCTTC.

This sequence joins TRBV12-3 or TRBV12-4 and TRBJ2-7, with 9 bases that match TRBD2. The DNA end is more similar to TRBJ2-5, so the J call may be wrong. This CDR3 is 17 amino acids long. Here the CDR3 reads CASSLTAGGTRQETQYF. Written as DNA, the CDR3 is TGTGCCAGCAGTTTGACCGCGGGGGGGACCCGGCAAGAGACCCAGTACTTC.

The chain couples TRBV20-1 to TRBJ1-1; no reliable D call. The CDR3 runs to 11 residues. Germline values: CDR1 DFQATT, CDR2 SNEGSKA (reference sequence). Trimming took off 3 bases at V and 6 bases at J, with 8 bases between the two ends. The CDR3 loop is CSASGEPEAFF. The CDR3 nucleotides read TGCAGTGCTAGCGGGGAACCTGAAGCTTTCTTT.